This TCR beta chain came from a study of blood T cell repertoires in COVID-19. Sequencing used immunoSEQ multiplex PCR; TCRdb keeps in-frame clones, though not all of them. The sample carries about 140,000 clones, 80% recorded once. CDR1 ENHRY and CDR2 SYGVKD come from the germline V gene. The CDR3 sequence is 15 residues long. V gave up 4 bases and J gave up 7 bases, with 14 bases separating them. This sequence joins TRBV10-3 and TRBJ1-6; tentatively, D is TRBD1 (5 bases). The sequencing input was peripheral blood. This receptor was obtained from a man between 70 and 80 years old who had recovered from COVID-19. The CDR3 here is CAISARQSGNSPLHF. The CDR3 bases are TGTGCCATCAGTGCTCGACAGTCAGGGAATTCACCCCTCCACTTT.